This T cell receptor beta chain was identified during a study of identical twins. The CDR3 runs to 12 residues. Per the germline V gene, CDR1 is LNHNV and CDR2 is YYDKDF (reference sequence). V was shortened by 1 base and J by 3 bases, with 4 bases between the two germline ends. Note on this clonotype: Antigen: not known.

Study-wide results and caveats: Out-of-frame sharing of TCR alpha in monozygotic twins was underestimated by models. Invariant cells of the MAIT and iNKT types might have partly distorted the zero-insertion analyses.

Carrying unique molecular identifiers, the cDNA also gained a universal primer site through template switching. MiXCR, run by TCRdb on the 5' RACE reads, gives a single entry per CDR3 protein. Seen here are about 330,000 distinct CDR3 sequences, roughly 12% observed once, and the top ten hold about 7%. These sequences were also reported in another study, on yellow fever vaccine responses in identical twins.

This clonotype was sampled from a woman younger than 30 in good health. Sample: CD8+ T cells sorted from blood. The rearrangement uses TRBV15 and TRBJ2-7; D call uncertain. CDR3 region: CATSRAGYEQYF. CDR3 bases: TGTGCCACCAGCAGAGCTGGCTACGAGCAGTACTTC.